The 30 T cell receptor beta chains below come from one sample, sequenced in a study of T cell responses to AZD1222 COVID-19 vaccine (dated by TCRdb to the early 2020s). Library creation used the immunoSEQ multiplex PCR assay. TCRdb's version of the immuneACCESS table is confined to in-frame rearrangements and falls short of the full clone set. An unresolved V gene accounts for under half of the shortfall where checked; the remainder is of unknown origin. The table for this sample lists about 86,000 clones; roughly nine tenths of them were counted only once. The ten biggest clones cover about 5.7% of the sample. The time point label corresponds to: about 28 days (+/-7) after the second vaccine dose. The input for sequencing was peripheral blood, taken 28 days after the second AZD1222 dose. The origin of the receptors is an adult who received the AZD1222 COVID-19 vaccine.

The chain links TRBV29-1 to TRBJ2-2; TRBD1 is a possible D gene (6 bases). The CDR3 is made up of 15 amino acids. CDR1 and CDR2 from the germline V gene are SQVTM and ANQGSEA. The germline V and J ends were trimmed by 1 base and 4 bases, with 13 bases remaining between them. In nucleotides, the CDR3 is TGCAGCGTTGAAGGATATGGGGGCATCACCGGGGAGCTGTTTTTT. Translated: CSVEGYGGITGELFF.

CDR3 bases: TGTGCCAGCAGTTTACGGGTTAGCGAAAAACTGTTTTTT. It encodes CASSLRVSEKLFF. This chain joins TRBV12-3 or TRBV12-4 and TRBJ1-4; no firm D call. Trimming took off 2 bases at V and 8 bases at J, with 9 bases between the two ends. The CDR3 is 13 residues long.

The chain recombines TRBV9 with TRBJ2-5; tentative D call: TRBD2 (7 bases). The CDR3 contains 15 residues. The V end lost 3 bases, the J end lost 4 bases, and 16 bases lay between the germline ends. Looked up from germline, CDR1 is SGDLS and CDR2 is YYNGEE. CDR3 residues: CASSAGAGAIETQYF. The CDR3 DNA follows: TGTGCCAGCAGCGCTGGGGCGGGGGCCATAGAGACCCAGTACTTC. Full variable domain (remainder filled in from reference TRBV9 and TRBJ2-5): DSGVTQTPKHLITATGQRVTLRCSPRSGDLSVYWYQQSLDQGLQFLIQYYNGEERAKGNILERFSAQQFPDLHSELNLSSLELGDSALYFCASSAGAGAIETQYFGPGTRLLVL.

The rearrangement uses TRBV7-2 and TRBJ2-7, with 7 bases that match TRBD2. The V gene end was trimmed by 4 bases and the J gene end by 2 bases; junction bases not matched to a gene: 8. The CDR3 is made up of 15 amino acids. Germline-derived CDR1 and CDR2 are SGHTA and FQGNSA. Written as DNA, the CDR3 is TGTGCCAGCAGCTATTCTAGTGGGGGGGCCTACGAGCAGTACTTC. This codes for CASSYSSGGAYEQYF.

V is TRBV5-1 and J is TRBJ1-4; no reliable D call. Germline CDR1 SGHRS, CDR2 YFSETQ. The V gene lost 1 base and the J gene lost 3 bases, with 10 bases spanning the gap. CDR3 length equals 15 residues. DNA of the CDR3: TGCGCCAGCAGCTTGTGGGGTGACTCTAATGAAAAACTGTTTTTT. Protein: CASSLWGDSNEKLFF.

The chain has TRBV7-2 and TRBJ1-2; D not certain. Germline loops: CDR1 SGHTA, CDR2 FQGNSA. V was pared by 1 base and J by 5 bases, with 8 bases between. The CDR3 sequence is 13 residues long. The CDR3 nucleotides are TGTGCCAGCAGCTTAGGCGGGGAGTATGGCTACACCTTC. Protein sequence: CASSLGGEYGYTF.

The chain carries TRBV4-2 and TRBJ2-7; 10 bases match TRBD2. The germline CDR1 and CDR2 sequences are LGHNA and YNFKEQ. The J segment lost 1 base and the V segment lost 2 bases, leaving 2 bases of the junction unmatched. The length of the CDR3 is 15 residues. Here the CDR3 reads CASSQSGGVSYEQYV. Here the CDR3 DNA reads TGTGCCAGCAGCCAAAGCGGGGGGGTGTCCTACGAGCAGTACGTC.

The chain is built from TRBV10-3 and TRBJ1-6, with D perhaps matching TRBD1 (5 bases). CDR3 length: 17 residues. Trimming took off 3 bases at V and 8 bases at J, with 20 bases between the two ends. Germline V gene sequence: CDR1 ENHRY, CDR2 SYGVKD. CDR3 sequence (DNA): TGTGCCATCAGTGAACCCCTCTCCAGGGAGGGATATTCACCCCTCCACTTT. This translates into CAISEPLSREGYSPLHF.

The V call is TRBV18, the J call TRBJ2-7; possible D gene TRBD1, 7 bases. Trimming pared 0 bases from V and 4 bases from J, leaving 16 bases between. The CDR3 is 16 residues long. CDR1 KGHSH and CDR2 LQKENI come from the germline V gene. The CDR3 protein is CASSPPGGTAFYEQYF. CDR3 nucleotides: TGTGCCAGCTCACCACCTGGCGGGACAGCATTTTACGAGCAGTACTTC. Complete variable domain (other parts from reference TRBV18 and TRBJ2-7): NAGVMQNPRHLVRRRGQEARLRCSPMKGHSHVYWYRQLPEEGLKFMVYLQKENIIDESGMPKERFSAEFPKEGPSILRIQQVVRGDSAAYFCASSPPGGTAFYEQYFGPGTRLTVT.

The chain links TRBV18 to TRBJ1-6, with D possibly matching TRBD1 (5 bases). This CDR3 is 14 amino acids long. Trimming left V 8 bases short and J 7 bases short, with 15 bases between. In germline, CDR1 is KGHSH, CDR2 LQKENI. CDR3 loop: CASGPGTVNSPLHF. The CDR3 bases are TGTGCCAGCGGACCAGGGACCGTCAATTCACCCCTCCACTTT.

The chain has TRBV7-6 and TRBJ2-2; no reliable D call. Germline V gene data show CDR1 as SGHVS and CDR2 as FNYEAQ. This CDR3 region has 17 residues. V lost 5 bases and J 5 bases, leaving 21 bases between the germline ends. The CDR3 nucleotides are TGTGCCAGCAGCGAAGATACAAGGGCCTTTGGTACCGGGGAGCTGTTTTTT. The encoded protein is CASSEDTRAFGTGELFF.

Points on this clone: The germline gene is not matched at one end of the junction; a read error may be the cause. The J gene is TRBJ2-1, the V gene TRBV6-5; D not certain. Germline-derived CDR1 and CDR2 are MNHEY and SVGAGI. This CDR3 is built from 12 residues. CDR3 DNA sequence: TGTGCCAGCAGTGACTCACCCCGGGAGCAGTTCTTC. It specifies CASSDSPREQFF.

The chain has TRBV27 and TRBJ2-7, with D unresolved. The CDR3 runs to 15 residues. Trimming took off 2 bases at V and 3 bases at J, with 14 bases between the two ends. CDR1 and CDR2 from the germline V gene are MNHEY and SMNVEV (reference sequence). CDR3 residues: CASSLRASTNYEQYF. The CDR3 bases are TGTGCCAGCAGTTTACGAGCGAGCACAAACTACGAGCAGTACTTC.

CDR3 sequence reads: CASSFSGFLNTGELFF. The CDR3 coding sequence is TGCGCCAGCAGCTTTTCCGGGTTCCTGAACACCGGGGAGCTGTTTTTT. The chain carries TRBV5-1 and TRBJ2-2; D unresolved. With 2 bases removed from V and 1 base from J, the gap between germline ends came to 12 bases. The CDR3 has 16 residues. The germline CDR1 and CDR2 sequences are SGHRS and YFSETQ.

This clone was detected only once. The chain is built from TRBV28 and TRBJ2-1, with D possibly TRBD1 on 6 matching bases. Germline CDR1 is MDHEN and CDR2 is SYDVKM. This CDR3 is built from 15 residues. Trimming stripped 4 bases from V and 5 bases from J, with 15 bases between. The CDR3 sequence is CASSYGQLLNNEQFF. The CDR3 DNA is TGTGCCAGCAGTTACGGACAGTTATTAAACAATGAGCAGTTCTTC.

The V gene is TRBV9, the J gene TRBJ1-3, with D uncertain. V dropped 0 bases and J dropped 0 bases, with 7 bases sitting between them. This CDR3 is built from 15 residues. The V gene's germline CDR1 is SGDLS and CDR2 YYNGEE. CDR3 region: CASSVVPSSGNTIYF. In DNA, the CDR3 is TGTGCCAGCAGCGTAGTACCGTCCTCTGGAAACACCATATATTTT.

The rearrangement joins TRBV2 to TRBJ2-7; 8 bases align to TRBD1. The CDR3 is made up of 13 amino acids. J lost 3 bases, V lost 4 bases, and 2 bases had no gene match. Germline V gives CDR1 SNHLY, CDR2 FYNNEI. This CDR3 is CASSGTGGYEQYV. CDR3 nucleotide sequence: TGTGCCAGCAGTGGTACAGGGGGCTACGAGCAGTACGTC.

This clone was observed once. This rearrangement joins TRBV19 to TRBJ1-5; D unclear. Germline V lookup: CDR1 LNHDA, CDR2 SQIVND (reference sequence). The CDR3 is made up of 13 amino acids. V was shortened by 5 bases and J by 6 bases, with 11 bases between the two germline ends. The CDR3 reads CASSLQTFQPQHF. CDR3 nucleotide sequence: TGTGCCAGTAGTCTCCAGACGTTTCAGCCCCAGCATTTT. Using reference TRBV19 and TRBJ1-5 for the parts outside the CDR3, the full variable domain is DGGITQSPKYLFRKEGQNVTLSCEQNLNHDAMYWYRQDPGQGLRLIYYSQIVNDFQKGDIAEGYSVSREKKESFPLTVTSAQKNPTAFYLCASSLQTFQPQHFGDGTRLSIL.

This chain connects TRBV19 to TRBJ1-1, with D possibly matching TRBD1 (6 bases). The germline V and J ends were trimmed by 3 bases and 2 bases, with 16 bases remaining between them. The CDR3 has 16 amino acids. Germline V gene data show CDR1 as LNHDA and CDR2 as SQIVND (reference sequence). DNA for the CDR3: TGTGCCAGTAGTATCCTTGCCCCAGGGGACAACACTGAAGCTTTCTTT. Protein product: CASSILAPGDNTEAFF.

This clone was counted a single time. CDR3 bases: TGTGCCAGCAGTAAAACAAATTCACCCCTCCACTTT. Amino acids: CASSKTNSPLHF. The chain joins TRBV27 to TRBJ1-6; D remains unclear. This CDR3 comprises 12 residues. Trimming removed 5 bases from V and 7 bases from J, with 6 bases in between. CDR1 is MNHEY and CDR2 is SMNVEV in the germline V gene (reference sequence).

The chain couples TRBV7-8 to TRBJ2-1; TRBD2 agrees at 14 bases. Germline V gives CDR1 SGHVS, CDR2 FQNEAQ. The V gene end was trimmed by 4 bases and the J gene end by 7 bases; junction bases not matched to a gene: 6. The CDR3 totals 16 residues. The CDR3: CASSSEGLAGVNEQFF. In DNA form, the CDR3 reads TGTGCCAGCAGCTCCGAGGGACTAGCGGGGGTTAATGAGCAGTTCTTC.

This chain uses TRBV28 with TRBJ2-2; the D gene is possibly TRBD1 (5 bases). This CDR3 spans 14 amino acids. V lost 6 bases to trimming and J lost 1 base, with 9 bases between them. The germline V gene has CDR1 MDHEN and CDR2 SYDVKM. The CDR3 nucleotides are TGTGCCAGCAGCTGGACACAGAACACCGGGGAGCTGTTTTTT. This gives the protein CASSWTQNTGELFF.

V gene TRBV19 combines with J gene TRBJ2-1; D assignment may be TRBD1 or TRBD2 (5 bases each). V lost 5 bases and J lost 6, with 20 bases in between. The germline V gene has CDR1 LNHDA and CDR2 SQIVND (reference sequence). The CDR3 extends over 16 amino acids. Here the CDR3 reads CASSLSGTTFFNEQFF. The CDR3 DNA reads TGTGCCAGTAGTTTATCCGGGACGACTTTTTTCAATGAGCAGTTCTTC.

V usage is TRBV18 and J usage is TRBJ1-1; unclear D gene. V lost 3 bases to trimming and J lost 4 bases, with 12 bases between them. The V gene's germline CDR1 is KGHSH and CDR2 LQKENI. The CDR3 sequence is 14 residues long. The CDR3 here is CASSPGGPITEAFF. Written as DNA, the CDR3 is TGTGCCAGCTCACCGGGCGGGCCGATCACTGAAGCTTTCTTT.

Details on this clone: The identical CDR3 is also encoded by other nucleotide sequences in the sample. The gene calls are TRBV19 and TRBJ1-2; 7 nucleotides align to TRBD1. The CDR3 is 14 residues long. Germline CDR1 LNHDA, CDR2 SQIVND (reference sequence). V shed 5 bases and J 2 bases; nucleotides not matched to a gene: 5. CDR3 residues: CASSPGTANYGYTF. The DNA of the CDR3 is TGTGCCAGTAGTCCCGGGACAGCGAACTATGGCTACACCTTC.

The chain recombines TRBV19 with TRBJ2-3; TRBD2 agrees at 7 bases. V lost 6 bases to trimming and J lost 4 bases; unmatched junction nucleotides: 10. Looked up from germline, CDR1 is LNHDA and CDR2 is SQIVND (reference sequence). This CDR3 comprises 15 residues. The CDR3 here is CASSRTSGDSDTQYF. CDR3 DNA: TGTGCCAGTAGCCGGACGAGCGGGGACTCAGATACGCAGTATTTT. The variable domain in full, with the rest retrieved from reference TRBV19 and TRBJ2-3, is DGGITQSPKYLFRKEGQNVTLSCEQNLNHDAMYWYRQDPGQGLRLIYYSQIVNDFQKGDIAEGYSVSREKKESFPLTVTSAQKNPTAFYLCASSRTSGDSDTQYFGPGTRLTVL.

This rearrangement joins TRBV4-1 to TRBJ2-1, with no clear D. Germline-derived CDR1 and CDR2 are MGHRA and YSYEKL. V lost 1 base to trimming and J lost 8 bases, with 9 bases between them. This CDR3 has 13 residues. CDR3 DNA sequence: TGCGCCAGCAGCCAAGTGTGGATGGATGAGCAGTTCTTC. Translating it yields CASSQVWMDEQFF.

The V and J genes are TRBV6-5 and TRBJ2-2, with D possibly matching TRBD1 (6 bases). This CDR3 spans 16 amino acids. V gave up 0 bases and J gave up 6 bases, with 14 bases separating them. In germline, CDR1 is MNHEY, CDR2 SVGAGI. CDR3: CASSYSIEGVAGELFF. The CDR3 nucleotides are TGTGCCAGCAGTTACTCGATTGAGGGGGTGGCCGGGGAGCTGTTTTTT.

This clone has more than one count but fewer than ten. The chain employs TRBV28 and TRBJ1-1, with TRBD1 as a possible D gene (5 bases). Germline CDR1 MDHEN, CDR2 SYDVKM. Trimming pared 8 bases from V and 4 bases from J, leaving 11 bases between. The CDR3 runs 12 residues. The CDR3 protein is CASRGSVTEAFF. CDR3 coding DNA: TGTGCCAGCCGGGGCTCGGTCACTGAAGCTTTCTTT.

The chain employs TRBV3-1 (or the pseudogene TRBV3-2) and TRBJ2-3; 9 nucleotides align to TRBD1. Unmatched junction bases numbered 5, after V lost 4 bases and J lost 6 bases. The germline gives CDR1 LGHDT, CDR2 YNNKEL (reference sequence). The CDR3 is 14 amino acids. As DNA, the CDR3 is TGTGCCAGCAGCCTTCGACAGGGGGGGGATACGCAGTATTTT. Protein: CASSLRQGGDTQYF.